The subject of this entry is one T cell receptor beta chain. What it recognizes is unknown. This record comes from a study of brain metastases from non-small cell lung cancer. General study points: In about 62% of brain metastases, T-cell clones were expanded compared with matched primary tumors.

Generated by immunoSEQ multiplex PCR, the TCRdb table keeps only in-frame clones and is missing some. The table records several hundred clones, over 85% of them present only once. V was shortened by 5 bases and J by 2 bases, with 14 bases between the two germline ends. Germline assignment: CDR1 SGHNT and CDR2 YENEEA. The length of the CDR3 is 15 residues. The specimen sequenced was primary lung tumor tissue. This TCR derives from a donor aged 40 or over with non-small cell lung cancer. This chain joins TRBV11-3 and TRBJ2-3; possibly TRBD1 or TRBD2 for D (6 bases each). The CDR3 region is CASSAGGGPTDTQYF. The CDR3 nucleotides read TGTGCCAGCAGCGCGGGTGGGGGGCCCACAGATACGCAGTATTTT.